This T cell receptor (beta chain) was sequenced in a study of PD-L1 blockade in urothelial cancer. For the study at large: Patients had been given 0 to 3 earlier chemotherapy regimens. Blood underwent analysis 3 weeks (second dose) and 6 weeks after treatment began. Peripheral blood specimens exhibited a median yield of roughly 140,000 T cells.

The time point here: pretreatment peripheral blood. Urothelial carcinoma in patients was locally advanced or metastatic. This clone came up a few times. The table came from immunoSEQ multiplex PCR; TCRdb's copy has only in-frame clones and leaves some out. The sample holds 45,000 to 50,000 clones, 79% seen once. The V segment lost 5 bases and the J segment 3 bases; nucleotides outside the gene matches: 4. Germline CDR1 is SNHLY and CDR2 is FYNNEI. The CDR3 contains 14 residues. This chain links TRBV2 with TRBJ1-1; the match to TRBD1 covers 9 bases. This TCR derives from a man aged 65 to 79 with urothelial cancer. Here the sequenced sample was PBMCs, taken around atezolizumab (anti-PD-L1) treatment. The CDR3: CASSTDRGDTEAFF. CDR3 coding DNA: TGTGCCAGCAGTACGGACAGGGGAGACACTGAAGCTTTCTTT.